The source of this TCR beta chain is a study of molecular identifiers for immune sequencing clone quantification. Study-level findings and limits: Beyond 20 RNA copies, clones held over 97% of effector molecules, compared with under 1% in naive cells.

Concerning this clonotype itself: Its antigen is unknown.

Previously reported methods and listed TCR primers produced the bulk TCR libraries. TCRdb redid the calling of the PCR reads with MiXCR, one entry per CDR3 protein. The table has under 75,000 distinct CDR3 sequences, around 19% seen once. CDR1 is SGHAT and CDR2 is FQNNGV in the germline V gene. The CDR3 runs to 17 residues. Unmatched junction bases numbered 15, after V lost 1 base and J lost 9 bases. This TCR was sampled from a human donor in good health. Some libraries in this study had Jurkat cell RNA spiked in. The chain recombines TRBV11-2 with TRBJ2-3, with 8 nucleotides matching TRBD2. Sequencing was done on a sample of naive CD8+ T cells from blood, with Jurkat cell RNA spiked in. Specified subset: FACS-sorted CD8+CD4-CCR7+CD45RA+ naive T cells. CDR3 residues: CASSLGPTSVSAGTQYF. Here the CDR3 DNA reads TGTGCCAGCAGCTTAGGACCGACTAGCGTATCGGCGGGGACGCAGTATTTT.